This record covers a single T cell receptor beta chain. The target antigen is unknown. Through a sample-barcoded 5' primer and a J-beta primer mix, a second PCR was run for roughly 6 to 12 cycles. TCRdb re-called the 5' RACE reads through MiXCR, storing one row per CDR3 protein. This sample has about 930,000 distinct CDR3 sequences, with approximately 32% found just once. Drawing of peripheral blood yielded roughly 9.3 milliliters from each donor. This sample stems from a study of blood T cells in healthy people across ages. Findings and limits, study-wide: The study lacked donor CMV status, which possibly confounded expanded clonotype changes. Naive CD4+ cells and diversity were both higher in long-lived donors than in aged donors.

Germline assignment: CDR1 DFQATT and CDR2 SNEGSKA (reference sequence). This CDR3 is built from 14 residues. The V gene lost 0 bases and the J gene lost 2 bases, with 11 bases spanning the gap. This sample was also put to use in a study of T cells of mothers and their children. From that report: The study found slightly higher but non-significant overlap in related versus unrelated mother-child pairs.

The chain has TRBV20-1 and TRBJ2-7; no reliable D call. The sequenced sample consisted of blood. This receptor was identified in a woman in her 40s in good health. CDR3 residues: CSARDADRTYEQYF. In DNA, the CDR3 is TGCAGTGCTAGAGACGCGGACCGGACCTACGAGCAGTACTTC.